This T cell receptor (beta chain) was sequenced in a study of shared clonotypes between healthy human individuals. The length of the CDR3 is 16 residues. Germline V CDR1 and CDR2: SGHDN, FVKESK. With 1 base removed from V and 7 bases from J, the gap between germline ends came to 16 bases. What was sequenced on ten immunoSEQ deep assay plates was unsorted PBMC DNA. Measured with immunoSEQ multiplex PCR; TCRdb has only the in-frame clones, and not every one. The sample lists fewer than 650,000 clones; around 80% were seen once. Donors had no recently reported acute infections or vaccinations and were HIV-negative. Unsorted samples, those not sorted, used roughly 100 million PBMCs for genomic DNA.

The chain has TRBV14 and TRBJ1-4; no definite D call. Specimen: PBMCs. The TCR originated in a woman in her thirties or forties in good health. Some clones in this sample may be carry-over from other donors' samples. This CDR3 is CASSQAASRVIEKLFF. The CDR3 DNA reads as TGTGCCAGCAGCCAAGCTGCCAGCCGGGTGATTGAAAAACTGTTTTTT.